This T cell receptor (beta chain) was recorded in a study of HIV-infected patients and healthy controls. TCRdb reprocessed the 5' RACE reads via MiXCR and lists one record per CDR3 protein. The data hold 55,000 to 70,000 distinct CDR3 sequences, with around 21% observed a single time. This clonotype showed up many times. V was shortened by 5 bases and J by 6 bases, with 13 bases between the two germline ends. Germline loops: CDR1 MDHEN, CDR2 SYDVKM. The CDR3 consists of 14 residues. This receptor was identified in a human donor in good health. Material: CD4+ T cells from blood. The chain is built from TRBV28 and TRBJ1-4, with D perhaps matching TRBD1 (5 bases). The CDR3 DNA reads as TGTGCCAGCAGTGTCCCTGGCAGGGATGAAAAACTGTTTTTT. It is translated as CASSVPGRDEKLFF.